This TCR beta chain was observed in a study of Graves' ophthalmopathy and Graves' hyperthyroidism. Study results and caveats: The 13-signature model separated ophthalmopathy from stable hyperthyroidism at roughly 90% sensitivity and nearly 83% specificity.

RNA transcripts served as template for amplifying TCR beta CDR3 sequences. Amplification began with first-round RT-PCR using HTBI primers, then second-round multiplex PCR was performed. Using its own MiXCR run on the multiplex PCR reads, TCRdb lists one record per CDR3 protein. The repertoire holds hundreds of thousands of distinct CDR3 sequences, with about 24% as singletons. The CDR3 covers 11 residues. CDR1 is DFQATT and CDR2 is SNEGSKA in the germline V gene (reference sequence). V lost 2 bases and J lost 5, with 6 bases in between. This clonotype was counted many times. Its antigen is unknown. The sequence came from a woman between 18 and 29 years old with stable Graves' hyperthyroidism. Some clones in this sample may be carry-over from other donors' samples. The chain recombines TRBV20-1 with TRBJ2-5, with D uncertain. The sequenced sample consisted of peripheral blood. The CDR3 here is CSARLRETQYF. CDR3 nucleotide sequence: TGCAGTGCTAGACTGAGGGAGACCCAGTACTTC.